This record concerns one T cell receptor beta chain sequence. Germline trimming cut 6 bases from V and 4 bases from J; bases unmatched to any gene: 6. Germline assignment: CDR1 SGDLS and CDR2 YYNGEE. The CDR3 has 14 amino acids. Genomic DNA templated the TCR beta VDJ and CDR3 profiling. TCRdb analysed the reads with MiXCR anew, one entry per CDR3 protein. The sample comprises around 250,000 distinct CDR3 sequences, approximately 57% of which are singletons, and under 8.5% rests with the top ten. This entry is derived from a study of CD8+CD57+ T cells in acquired aplastic anemia. This clonotype was obtained from a human donor with severe aplastic anemia or a healthy control (not recorded which). Sequencing was performed on sorted CD4+, CD8+, or CD8+CD57+ T cells (not recorded which) from PBMCs. The rearrangement joins TRBV9 to TRBJ2-3; 9 nucleotides align to TRBD1. CDR3 bases: TGTGCCAGCAAAGGGGACAGGGCGGCAGATACGCAGTATTTT. Translation: CASKGDRAADTQYF.